The clone carrying this TCR beta chain came up a few times. Its target is not known. From 5'RACE with constant-segment primers came TCR alpha and TCR beta cDNA libraries that carried sample barcodes and UMIs. MiXCR, run by TCRdb on the 5' RACE reads, gives a single entry per CDR3 protein. The data hold about 340,000 distinct CDR3 sequences, with less than 20% observed a single time. This sample is drawn from a study of T-cell memory formation after mild COVID-19. Overall study context: TCR clusters mostly belonged to single donors. Whole-study findings and limits: Clones that contracted from day 15 to 85 were balanced CD4/CD8, while later expanders leaned CD4+.

CDR3 size: 16 residues. CDR1 and CDR2 (germline): SGHRS, YFSETQ. Between the trimmed V and J ends, which lost 5 bases and 3 bases, there was a span of 19 bases. The gene calls are TRBV5-1 and TRBJ2-3; D might be TRBD1 (5 bases). This receptor was taken from a man younger than 35 who had mild COVID-19 (a few samples of this study predate the infection). Cell type and time point are not known. The sample taken for sequencing was PBMCs or a T cell subset sorted from them (not recorded which). In DNA form, the CDR3 reads TGCGCCAGCAGAGATCCGGTAGGGGCGGCGACAGATACGCAGTATTTT. It translates to CASRDPVGAATDTQYF.